These T cell receptor beta chains were read from a single sample in a study of siplizumab effects on memory and regulatory T cells. The assay was immunoSEQ multiplex PCR, and TCRdb's table has in-frame clones only and misses some. The sample yields 62,000 or so clones, approximately 87% seen once. Sequenced: memory CD4+ T cells sorted from blood. The receptors shown here come from a human donor in good health. The CDR3 runs from the conserved cysteine through the conserved F or W. A D gene is named only where the DNA matches it firmly.

d_call j_call v_call cdr3_aa
NA TRBJ2-6 TRBV19 CASSIVGFSSGANVLTF
TRBD1 TRBJ1-1 TRBV5-1 CASSSVTGPNTEAFF
NA TRBJ1-2 TRBV20-1 CSARAEYGYTF
TRBD1 TRBJ2-7 TRBV6-5 CASSYRFKGAYFEQYF
NA TRBJ1-5 TRBV5-1 CASSSEPGGGHQPQHF
NA TRBJ2-5 TRBV18 CASSPDGAWGETQYF
TRBD1 TRBJ2-4 TRBV19 CASSIDPPGQGIGAKNIQYF
NA TRBJ2-1 TRBV4-2 CASRITSSYNEQFF
NA TRBJ2-1 TRBV6-1 CASSEVIAEPNEQFF
NA TRBJ1-1 TRBV11-2 CASSYRDDGTEAFF
NA TRBJ1-5 TRBV29-1 CSVQGPNQPQHF
TRBD1 TRBJ1-2 TRBV18 CASSPEGGAGVHGYTF
NA TRBJ1-5 TRBV6-5 CASTSTRDQPQHF
NA TRBJ2-5 TRBV6-1 CASRGRGETQYF
TRBD2 TRBJ2-1 TRBV14 CASSQALAGMVRNEQFF
TRBD2 TRBJ2-2 TRBV9 CASSPSGDNTGELFF
TRBD1 TRBJ1-1 TRBV7-9 CASSLRDRGRTTEAFF
NA TRBJ1-4 TRBV19 CASSQESNEKLFF
TRBD1 TRBJ2-7 TRBV5-1 CASSLGLGQSGYEQYF
NA TRBJ1-1 TRBV19 CASIGGARENTEAFF
NA TRBJ1-1 TRBV7-2 CASSSTWNTEAFF
NA TRBJ1-5 TRBV10-3 CAISGTGFSNQPQHF
NA TRBJ2-1 TRBV29-1 CSVDHGALGNEQFF
TRBD1 TRBJ2-7 TRBV11-2 CASSLAQGAKQYF
TRBD1 TRBJ1-2 TRBV4-1 CASSQGGGRGHYGYTF
NA TRBJ1-3 TRBV5-4 CASSLQGPGNTIYF
NA TRBJ2-1 TRBV5-4 CASRRVEGGLSYNEQFF
NA TRBJ1-2 TRBV5-5 CASSVAGEYGYTF
NA TRBJ2-3 TRBV5-1 CASSQTGTWGDTQYF
NA TRBJ2-7 TRBV14 CASSLRGAGEQYF
TRBD2 TRBJ2-7 TRBV7-9 CASSLSSGSGEQYF